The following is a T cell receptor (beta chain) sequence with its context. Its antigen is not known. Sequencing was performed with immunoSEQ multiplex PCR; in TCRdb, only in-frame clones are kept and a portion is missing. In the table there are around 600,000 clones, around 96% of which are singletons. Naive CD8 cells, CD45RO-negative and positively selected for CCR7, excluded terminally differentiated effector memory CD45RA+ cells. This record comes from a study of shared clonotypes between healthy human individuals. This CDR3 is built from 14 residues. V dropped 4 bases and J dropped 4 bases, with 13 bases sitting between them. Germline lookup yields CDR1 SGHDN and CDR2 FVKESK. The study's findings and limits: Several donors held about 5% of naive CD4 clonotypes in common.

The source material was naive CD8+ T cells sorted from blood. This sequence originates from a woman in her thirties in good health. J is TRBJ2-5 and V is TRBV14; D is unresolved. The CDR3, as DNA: TGTGCCAGCAGCCGTCGGAGTCTTCGAGAGACCCAGTACTTC. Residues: CASSRRSLRETQYF.